This T cell receptor (beta chain) appears in the sequencing data of a study of cytomegalovirus exposure and HLA in healthy donors. Findings and caveats of the study: A later analysis by the authors found several of the most significant clusters apparently linked to common viral pathogens. Three chains linked to CMV were shown in vitro to be specific for CMV antigens. Because they were indistinguishable, some V segments, including TRBV6-2 and TRBV6-3, were excluded.

This CDR3 contains 14 residues. V was shortened by 4 bases and J by 4 bases, with 14 bases between the two germline ends. In germline, CDR1 is GTSNPN, CDR2 SVGIG (reference sequence). It was with 60 Vbeta and 13 Jbeta primers that the PCR ran. Under the authors' procedure: Among the unique TCR beta chains that a later analysis counted, about 84 million in all, roughly 11 million were shared. Produced via immunoSEQ multiplex PCR; TCRdb's table is partial and in-frame only. Clone size and V and J calls were adopted from that table, with D and trimming inferred from the DNA. Among roughly 150,000 clones, roughly 80% were seen once, and the ten largest hold approximately 2.2%. A remark on this clone: Its antigen is undetermined.

This sequence originates from a male donor in good health and CMV-seronegative. The chain has TRBV30 and TRBJ1-3, with D possibly TRBD1 on 5 matching bases. Sequencing used PBMCs. The CDR3: CAWTPGLLGNTIYF. Here the CDR3 DNA reads TGTGCCTGGACCCCAGGGCTTCTCGGAAACACCATATATTTT. The whole variable domain, filled in from reference TRBV30 and TRBJ1-3, reads SQTIHQWPATLVQPVGSPLSLECTVEGTSNPNLYWYRQAAGRGLQLLFYSVGIGQISSEVPQNLSASRPQDRQFILSSKKLLLSDSGFYLCAWTPGLLGNTIYFGEGSWLTVV.